Detailed here is one TCR beta chain. The data originate from a study of blood T cells in healthy people across ages. CDR3 size: 13 residues. Germline CDR1 and CDR2: SGHRS and YFSETQ. V lost 7 bases and J 1 base, leaving 8 bases between the germline ends. Together with a sample-barcoded 5' primer, a J-beta primer mix was included in a second PCR lasting about 6 to 11 cycles. In TCRdb, the 5' RACE reads were re-called with MiXCR into one record per CDR3 protein. The table records more than 450,000 distinct CDR3 sequences, around 27% of them present only once. These data were also filed under a second study, of T cells of mothers and their children. That work contributes: In both related and unrelated pairs, TCR recombination output is shaped similarly by thymic selection. Normalized overlap was always slightly, never significantly, higher in related than unrelated mother-child pairs.

The material sequenced was blood. The rearrangement links TRBV5-1 to TRBJ2-2; D might be TRBD1 (5 bases). The source of this sequence is a boy between 2 and 10 years old in good health. The CDR3 DNA follows: TGCGCCAGCCAGGGCAAGAACACCGGGGAGCTGTTTTTT. It codes for CASQGKNTGELFF.